A selection of T cell receptor beta chains follows, all from one sample in a study of blood T cells in healthy people across ages. From the 5' RACE reads, TCRdb called clonotypes with MiXCR, one entry per CDR3 protein. Among more than 900,000 distinct CDR3 sequences listed, about 29% were seen once. This sample was shared with a second study, whose subject was T cells of mothers and their children.

Sequencing was carried out using blood. These receptors were obtained from a middle-aged woman in good health. Both conserved end residues are part of each CDR3. The order of the fields is clone size, V gene, J gene, D gene, CDR3 protein, CDR3 DNA. The D gene is left open where the match is weak. Size values are once, few and many counts, or a class for expanded clones, and some rows have none.

>few|TRBV13|TRBJ2-7|TRBD2
CASSLGTSVEQYF
TGTGCCAGCAGCCTTGGGACTAGCGTCGAGCAGTACTTC
>.|TRBV5-1|TRBJ2-2|TRBD1
CASSPIPPTGGTGELFF
TGCGCCAGCAGTCCGATCCCTCCGACAGGGGGCACCGGGGAGCTGTTTTTT
>few|TRBV9|TRBJ1-1|.
CVSSVGQMNTEAFF
TGTGTCAGCAGCGTAGGACAGATGAACACTGAAGCTTTCTTT
>few|TRBV7-6|TRBJ2-1|.
CASSLTHGESYNEQFF
TGTGCCAGCAGCTTGACCCACGGGGAGTCCTACAATGAGCAGTTCTTC
>many|TRBV15|TRBJ2-1|.
CATSGSKGGEQFF
TGTGCCACCAGCGGTTCCAAGGGAGGTGAGCAGTTCTTC
>many|TRBV20-1|TRBJ2-5|.
CSARLTDSGTQYF
TGCAGTGCTAGATTGACAGATTCAGGGACCCAGTACTTC
>.|TRBV7-2|TRBJ2-7|.
CASSSTGLGNEQYF
TGTGCCAGCAGCTCGACAGGACTAGGAAACGAGCAGTACTTC
>.|TRBV7-2|TRBJ2-2|TRBD1
CASSSQGARSGELFF
TGTGCCAGCAGCTCGCAGGGGGCTCGGTCCGGGGAGCTGTTTTTT
>many|TRBV20-1|TRBJ2-7|.
CSAPRAKSSYEQYF
TGCAGTGCTCCCCGGGCGAAAAGCTCCTACGAGCAGTACTTC
>.|TRBV5-1|TRBJ2-7|TRBD1
CASSPSAGTATYEQYF
TGCGCCAGCAGCCCCTCTGCCGGGACAGCAACCTACGAGCAGTACTTC
>many|TRBV10-3|TRBJ2-5|TRBD2
CAISEPPAGGHQETQYF
TGTGCCATCAGTGAGCCCCCAGCGGGGGGACACCAAGAGACCCAGTACTTC
>many|TRBV27|TRBJ2-7|.
CASSLSAVLSLYEQYF
TGTGCCAGCAGTTTATCCGCAGTTCTATCGCTATACGAGCAGTACTTC
>many|TRBV5-5|TRBJ1-1|.
CASSFTTANTEAFF
TGTGCCAGCAGCTTCACGACAGCGAACACTGAAGCTTTCTTT
>.|TRBV20-1|TRBJ1-6|.
CSAREGSSYNSPLHF
TGCAGTGCTAGGGAGGGGAGCTCCTATAATTCACCCCTCCACTTT
>few|TRBV12-3/TRBV12-4|TRBJ1-2|.
CASTLGGNYGYTF
TGTGCCAGCACCTTGGGGGGGAACTATGGCTACACCTTC
>.|TRBV20-1|TRBJ2-7|.
CSASRDGISYEQYF
TGCAGTGCTAGCCGGGACGGAATCTCCTACGAGCAGTACTTC
>.|TRBV20-1|TRBJ2-3|.
CSAYRGRGTTDTQYF
TGCAGTGCCTACCGAGGCAGGGGAACCACAGATACGCAGTATTTT
>.|TRBV20-1|TRBJ1-2|.
CRAPRGAGDYTF
TGCAGGGCTCCAAGGGGGGCAGGGGACTACACCTTC
>few|TRBV5-1|TRBJ2-5|.
CASGGEPGTRETQYF
TGCGCCAGCGGAGGGGAGCCCGGGACCAGGGAGACCCAGTACTTC
>.|TRBV12-3/TRBV12-4|TRBJ1-2|TRBD1
CASSLDRGQGGGGYTF
TGTGCCAGCAGTTTAGACCGTGGACAGGGCGGAGGTGGCTACACCTTC
>few|TRBV19|TRBJ1-2|TRBD1
CATLQGGGYGYTF
TGTGCCACATTGCAGGGGGGAGGCTATGGCTACACCTTC
>many|TRBV20-1|TRBJ2-1|.
CSARGANRDEQFF
TGCAGTGCTCGGGGGGCCAATCGGGATGAGCAGTTCTTC
>.|TRBV19|TRBJ2-5|.
CASSMSSGETQYF
TGTGCCAGTAGTATGAGTAGCGGAGAGACCCAGTACTTC
>few|TRBV7-9|TRBJ2-4|.
CTSSLGGTEKNIQYF
TGTACCAGCAGCTTAGGCGGGACAGAGAAAAACATTCAGTACTTC
>many|TRBV20-1|TRBJ1-4|.
CSATYRATNEKLFF
TGCAGTGCTACTTACAGGGCAACTAATGAAAAACTGTTTTTT
>.|TRBV4-1|TRBJ2-2|TRBD1
CASARGYTGTIGELFF
TGCGCCAGTGCCAGGGGGTATACTGGAACCATCGGGGAGCTGTTTTTT
>.|TRBV24-1|TRBJ1-2|.
CATSDFPGSYGYTF
TGTGCCACCAGTGATTTTCCGGGATCGTATGGCTACACCTTC
>many|TRBV3-1|TRBJ2-5|.
CASSQSRQETQYF
TGTGCCAGCAGCCAAAGTCGCCAAGAGACCCAGTACTTC
>.|TRBV12-3/TRBV12-4|TRBJ1-1|.
CASNADRMNTEAFF
TGTGCCAGCAACGCGGACAGAATGAACACTGAAGCTTTCTTT
>many|TRBV5-1|TRBJ2-3|.
CASSLGAGDTQYF
TGCGCCAGCAGCCTGGGGGCTGGAGATACGCAGTATTTT
>.|TRBV11-2|TRBJ2-4|TRBD1
CASSLGQGPYLEEQYF
TGTGCCAGCAGCTTAGGACAGGGTCCTTATTTGGAGGAGCAGTACTTC
>many|TRBV5-1|TRBJ2-7|TRBD1
CASSLPSGTVYYEQYF
TGCGCCAGCAGCTTACCCTCCGGGACAGTCTACTACGAGCAGTACTTC
>many|TRBV7-3|TRBJ2-1|TRBD2
CASSLTLAGGYNEQFF
TGTGCCAGCAGCTTAACGTTAGCGGGGGGGTACAATGAGCAGTTCTTC
>.|TRBV29-1|TRBJ2-1|.
CSVSAYEQFF
TGCAGCGTTTCAGCCTATGAGCAGTTCTTC
>.|TRBV7-9|TRBJ1-1|.
CASSATGTAEAFF
TGTGCCAGCAGCGCCACTGGGACCGCTGAAGCTTTCTTT
>few|TRBV7-9|TRBJ2-1|.
CASSPTGIGATNEQFF
TGTGCCAGCAGCCCGACAGGAATCGGGGCTACAAATGAGCAGTTCTTC
>.|TRBV20-1|TRBJ2-4|.
CSALGVTLAKNIQYF
TGCAGTGCCTTAGGCGTGACCTTAGCCAAAAACATTCAGTACTTC
>few|TRBV28|TRBJ2-7|.
CASSLFQATYEQYF
TGTGCCAGCAGTTTATTCCAGGCTACCTACGAGCAGTACTTC